This T cell receptor (beta chain) was identified during a study of regulatory T cells in long-lasting Graves disease. Time point given: newly diagnosed GD, antithyroid drugs for less than 3 months. Following extraction of RNA from PBMCs, that RNA was used to make the TCR library. The patients were enrolled through endocrinology in Xi'an, China. Building the TCR beta libraries relied on iRepertoire HTBI primers, and CDR3 regions underwent Arm-PCR. TCRdb used MiXCR to reprocess the multiplex PCR reads, holding one entry per CDR3 protein. The sample records about 370,000 distinct CDR3 sequences, about 16% being singletons. The clonotype originates from a female donor with Graves disease. The sample in question was peripheral blood mononuclear cells (PBMCs), obtained at new diagnosis, from a patient treated with antithyroid drugs.

The CDR3 sequence: CASSHKRREQGPQHF. Written as DNA, the CDR3 is TGCGCCAGCAGCCACAAAAGGCGGGAACAGGGGCCCCAGCATTTT. The V gene is TRBV4-1, the J gene TRBJ1-5, with TRBD1 as a possible D gene (6 bases). The CDR3 has 15 residues. The germline CDR1 and CDR2 sequences are MGHRA and YSYEKL. Trimming pared 3 bases from V and 9 bases from J, leaving 18 bases between.